This TCR beta chain stems from a study of cytomegalovirus exposure and HLA in healthy donors. Donors showed nominal health when sampled, although they likely had unrecorded immune exposures. Overall study findings and caveats: Three CMV-associated chains were confirmed in vitro to be specific for CMV antigens. V segments that were indistinguishable, TRBV6-2 and TRBV6-3 among them, were omitted from analysis.

This clone was found a few times. The target antigen is unknown. Use of 60 Vbeta and 13 Jbeta primers characterized the PCR. The method was immunoSEQ multiplex PCR; TCRdb's version includes in-frame clones alone and lacks a portion of them. The repertoire consists of 150,000 to 190,000 clones, with about 68% occurring once and the leading ten covering 1.3% to 1.5%. The CDR3 sequence is 13 residues long. Trimming removed 5 bases from V and 5 bases from J; junction bases left unmatched: 6. CDR1 is SGHRS, CDR2 YFSETQ, per germline. The chain links TRBV5-1 to TRBJ1-2; 7 nucleotides align to TRBD1. This TCR was sampled from a man aged 18-30 years in good health and CMV-seronegative. Sequenced material: PBMCs. In DNA, the CDR3 is TGCGCCAGCAGAATAACAGGGGATTATGGCTACACCTTC. Protein sequence: CASRITGDYGYTF.